The table lists the clone carrying this TCR beta chain with a few counts. The record originates from a study of early T cells in non-severe SARS-CoV-2 infection. Unique molecular identifiers were added to individual cDNA molecules. TCRdb ran MiXCR on the 5' RACE reads and lists one entry per CDR3 protein. The table lists 46,000 or so distinct CDR3 sequences, over 10% of them singletons. The CDR3 length is 16 residues. CDR1 is MDHEN and CDR2 is SYDVKM in the germline V gene. V was pared by 6 bases and J by 1 base, with 17 bases between. The origin of this receptor is an adult who was a healthcare worker with PCR-confirmed SARS-CoV-2 infection or an uninfected control (not recorded which). The source material was whole blood. The V call is TRBV28, the J call TRBJ2-3; D perhaps matches TRBD1 (6 bases). CDR3 amino acids: CASSRYRAHGTDTQYF. DNA of the CDR3: TGTGCCAGCAGCCGCTACAGGGCCCACGGCACAGATACGCAGTATTTT.